This entry describes one T cell receptor beta chain. Its target is not known. TCR beta sequencing covered blood CD8+ and CD4+ T cells. While CD8+ and CD4+ T cells were isolated negatively, TEMRA cells were enriched by FACS. The data were taken from a study of CD8 T cells in Susac syndrome. Study-wide points: The study admitted that it had a relatively small number of individuals in its TCR sequencing and HLA analysis.

Trimming took 6 bases from V and 3 from J, leaving 9 bases between them. CDR1 and CDR2 (germline): MNHEY, SMNVEV (reference sequence). The CDR3 is 13 amino acids. RNA in amounts of roughly 0.5 to 1 ug was reverse transcribed with random hexamers. Amplification of the TCR beta CDR3 was carried out by immunoSEQ multiplex PCR, which spanned a total of 54 Vbeta and 13 Jbeta segments. MiXCR, applied by TCRdb to the immunoSEQ multiplex PCR reads, yields one record per CDR3 protein. The repertoire holds about 190,000 distinct CDR3 sequences, with about 94% as singletons. This sequence originates from a human donor in good health. This rearrangement joins TRBV27 to TRBJ1-5; TRBD1 is a possible D gene (5 bases). Sequencing used CD4+ T cells from PBMCs. Written as DNA, the CDR3 is TGTGCCAGCAGGTCGGGGGTCAATCAGCCCCAGCATTTT. Its translation is CASRSGVNQPQHF.